The text below deals with one T cell receptor beta chain. The record originates from a study of blood T cell repertoires in COVID-19. The CDR3 has 15 amino acids. The germline V gene encodes CDR1 MNHEY and CDR2 SVGAGI. V dropped 8 bases and J dropped 6; count of bases not matched to a gene: 12. Only in-frame clones appear in the TCRdb table, and some are missing; sequencing was by immunoSEQ multiplex PCR. The table includes 120,000 to 150,000 clones, around 83% detected once. The specimen sequenced was peripheral blood. The TCR originated in a woman aged 45-59 years in a cohort sampled during active or convalescent COVID-19. The chain employs TRBV6-5 and TRBJ2-1; 8 bases agree with TRBD2. In nucleotides, the CDR3 is TGTGCCAGCGATGGGGACGGGGGGGCCGGCAATGAGCAGTTCTTC. Translation: CASDGDGGAGNEQFF.